This is a list of T cell receptor beta chains from one sample in a study of T cell repertoires in ileal Crohn's disease. Profiling relied on immunoSEQ multiplex PCR, and the TCRdb table lists in-frame clones only, not all of them. The sample carries around 3,100 clones, around 85% recorded once. Sequenced input: ileal tissue. The receptors were sampled from an adult with Crohn's disease. Each CDR3 is given with its conserved first and last residue. Fields, in order: D gene, J gene, clone size, CDR3 length, V gene, CDR3 protein, CDR3 DNA. A D gene is named only where the DNA matches it firmly. Rows may omit the clone size; those that give it use once, few, many or a size class.

- | TRBJ1-1 | - | 13 | TRBV14 | CASSQTVNTEAFF | TGTGCCAGCAGCCAGACAGTGAACACTGAAGCTTTCTTT
TRBD2 | TRBJ2-1 | - | 14 | TRBV4-1 | CASSLGSGSDEQFF | TGCGCCAGCAGCCTGGGCAGCGGGAGCGATGAGCAGTTCTTC
TRBD2 | TRBJ2-7 | - | 17 | TRBV19 | CASSIRITSGGSYEQYF | TGTGCCAGTAGTATCCGCATCACTAGCGGGGGATCCTACGAGCAGTACTTC
- | TRBJ2-7 | - | 12 | TRBV6-1 | CASSVNYEEQYF | TGTGCCAGCAGCGTTAACTACGAGGAGCAGTACTTC
- | TRBJ1-1 | - | 15 | TRBV9 | CASSPWGEVTGEAFF | TGTGCCAGCAGTCCCTGGGGGGAGGTCACCGGTGAAGCTTTCTTT
- | TRBJ1-5 | - | 16 | TRBV7-2 | CASSSLGAALNQPQHF | TGTGCCAGCAGCTCCCTGGGGGCGGCCCTGAATCAGCCCCAGCATTTT
TRBD1 | TRBJ2-7 | - | 17 | TRBV25-1 | CASSSPAGTGTSYEQYF | TGTGCCAGCAGTTCACCGGCGGGGACAGGCACCTCCTACGAGCAGTACTTC
TRBD2 | TRBJ2-1 | - | 14 | TRBV7-2 | CASSVTGTSNEQFF | TGTGCCAGCAGCGTGACCGGGACTAGTAATGAGCAGTTCTTC
- | TRBJ2-7 | few | 16 | TRBV7-6 | CASSPGPRLSSYEQYF | TGTGCCAGCAGCCCTGGGCCCAGGCTTAGCTCCTACGAGCAGTACTTC
TRBD2 | TRBJ2-1 | - | 17 | TRBV5-8 | CASSSPGSSGGNNEQFF | TGTGCCAGCAGCTCCCCAGGGAGTAGCGGGGGAAACAATGAGCAGTTCTTC
- | TRBJ2-5 | - | 12 | TRBV29-1 | CSVRGPQETQYF | TGCAGCGTCAGAGGGCCCCAAGAGACCCAGTACTTC
- | TRBJ2-5 | - | 14 | TRBV2 | CASSVRGDQETQYF | TGTGCCAGCAGTGTGCGGGGAGACCAAGAGACCCAGTACTTC
TRBD2 | TRBJ2-5 | - | 14 | TRBV28 | CATADSGRRETQYF | TGTGCCACCGCGGATAGCGGGAGGAGAGAGACCCAGTACTTC
- | TRBJ1-1 | - | 13 | TRBV14 | CASSLLIGRGAFF | TGTGCCAGCAGCCTACTCATCGGGAGGGGAGCTTTCTTT
- | TRBJ1-5 | once | 13 | TRBV6-5 | CASQRDSNQPQHF | TGTGCCAGTCAGAGGGATAGCAATCAGCCCCAGCATTTT
TRBD1 | TRBJ2-7 | - | 14 | TRBV4-3 | CASSQATGGYEQYF | TGCGCCAGCAGCCAGGCGACAGGGGGCTACGAGCAGTACTTC
TRBD1 | TRBJ1-5 | - | 14 | TRBV2 | CASSRDRGRQPQHF | TGTGCCAGCAGTCGAGACAGGGGTAGGCAGCCCCAGCATTTT
TRBD1 | TRBJ2-7 | - | 15 | TRBV2 | CASRERRDSSYEQYF | TGTGCCAGCAGAGAGCGACGGGACAGCTCCTACGAGCAGTACTTC
- | TRBJ2-7 | - | 15 | TRBV5-6 | CASSFLGAFSYEQYF | TGTGCCAGCAGCTTTCTGGGAGCGTTCTCCTACGAGCAGTACTTC
TRBD2 | TRBJ2-1 | - | 16 | TRBV4-2 | CASSQLAGELYNEQFF | TGTGCCAGCAGCCAGCTAGCGGGGGAGCTTTACAATGAGCAGTTCTTC
- | TRBJ1-4 | - | 15 | TRBV2 | CASSEDTSSNEKLFF | TGTGCCAGCAGTGAGGACACCTCATCGAATGAAAAACTGTTTTTT
- | TRBJ2-6 | - | 16 | TRBV5-4 | CASSTGIPSGANVLTF | TGTGCCAGCAGCACCGGGATCCCTTCTGGGGCCAACGTCCTGACTTTC
TRBD2 | TRBJ2-1 | - | 14 | TRBV6-4 | CASRTSSSSNEQFF | TGTGCCAGCAGGACTAGCTCTTCTTCCAATGAGCAGTTCTTC
- | TRBJ2-1 | - | 15 | TRBV28 | CASSFRTRSYNEQFF | TGTGCCAGCAGTTTTCGAACACGCTCCTACAATGAGCAGTTCTTC
- | TRBJ2-3 | few | 15 | TRBV5-4 | CASSLAGGLTDTQYF | TGTGCCAGCAGCTTGGCAGGGGGACTTACAGATACGCAGTATTTT
TRBD2 | TRBJ2-5 | few | 19 | TRBV29-1 | CSANPSQGGVAGGRETQYF | TGCAGCGCCAACCCCTCCCAGGGAGGAGTAGCGGGGGGGCGGGAGACCCAGTACTTC
TRBD2 | TRBJ2-1 | - | 16 | TRBV11-2 | CASSSGTSGRIDEQFF | TGTGCCAGCAGTTCCGGGACTAGCGGGAGGATCGATGAGCAGTTCTTC
- | TRBJ2-7 | few | 15 | TRBV13 | CASSSRGSNSYEQYF | TGTGCCAGCAGCTCTAGGGGGAGCAACTCCTACGAGCAGTACTTC
TRBD1 | TRBJ2-6 | - | 23 | TRBV6-1 | CASSEGWKKDRAGLSSGANVLTF | TGTGCCAGCAGTGAAGGTTGGAAAAAGGACAGGGCGGGCTTGAGCTCTGGGGCCAACGTCCTGACTTTC